This TCR beta chain was obtained from a study of beta chain features in type 1 diabetes. Whole-study results and caveats: When VDJ junctions were examined, type 1 diabetes patients showed fewer insertions and more deletions. PCR, the amplification step, might favor shorter templates, equally in patients and controls.

A word on this clone: The antigen remains undetermined.

The V end was cut by 5 bases, the J end by 4 bases, with 18 bases between. The germline CDR1 and CDR2 sequences are LNHDA and SQIVND (reference sequence). This CDR3 comprises 16 residues. TCRB transcripts that were expressed got sequenced, as all of the isolated RNA had been reverse transcribed. Assay: immunoSEQ multiplex PCR; the TCRdb copy retains only in-frame clones and omits some. The table has around 450,000 clones, over 9.5% seen once. A CD45RO/CCR7/CD25/CD127/CD95/CD27 panel sorted naive, central memory, regulatory and stem cell-like memory CD4+ cells. Sorting gave populations that all exceeded 98% purity.

The sample consisted of naive CD4+ T cells from blood. The gene calls are TRBV19 and TRBJ2-1, with D unclear. The receptor's source is a woman aged 18-29 years in good health. In DNA, the CDR3 is TGTGCCAGTAGTCCAAACGGACCGCCGTCTTACAATGAGCAGTTCTTC. This translates into CASSPNGPPSYNEQFF.